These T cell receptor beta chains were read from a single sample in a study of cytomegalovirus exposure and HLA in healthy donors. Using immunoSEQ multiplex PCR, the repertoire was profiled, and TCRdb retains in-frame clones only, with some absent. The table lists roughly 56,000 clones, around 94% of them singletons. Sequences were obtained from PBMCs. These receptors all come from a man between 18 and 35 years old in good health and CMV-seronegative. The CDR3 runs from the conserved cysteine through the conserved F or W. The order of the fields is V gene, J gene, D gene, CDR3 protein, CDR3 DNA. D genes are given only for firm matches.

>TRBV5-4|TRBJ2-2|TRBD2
CASSGRLAGSAGELFF
TGTGCCAGCAGCGGCCGACTAGCGGGATCGGCCGGGGAGCTGTTTTTT
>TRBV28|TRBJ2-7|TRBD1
CATQRQGTYEQYF
TGTGCCACCCAAAGACAGGGGACCTACGAGCAGTACTTC
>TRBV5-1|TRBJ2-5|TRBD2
CASSLGLAGGSETQYF
TGCGCCAGCAGCTTGGGACTAGCGGGAGGATCCGAGACCCAGTACTTC
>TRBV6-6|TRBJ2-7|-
CASSAGFRYEQYF
TGTGCCAGCAGTGCGGGTTTTCGGTACGAGCAGTACTTC
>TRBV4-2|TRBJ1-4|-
CASSQDLETGSLFF
TGTGCCAGCAGCCAAGATCTGGAAACAGGGTCACTGTTTTTT
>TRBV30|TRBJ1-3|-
CAWSPSSRGFSGNTIYF
TGTGCCTGGAGCCCCTCCTCCAGAGGTTTCTCTGGAAACACCATATATTTT
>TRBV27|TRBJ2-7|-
CASSPNLQGREQYF
TGTGCCAGCAGTCCCAACTTGCAGGGCCGTGAGCAGTACTTC
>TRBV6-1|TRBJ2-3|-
CASPPTGARTDTQYF
TGTGCCAGCCCCCCAACGGGAGCTCGCACAGATACGCAGTATTTT
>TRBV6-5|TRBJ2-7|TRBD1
CASSYSTGGYEQYF
TGTGCCAGCAGTTACTCGACAGGGGGTTACGAGCAGTACTTC
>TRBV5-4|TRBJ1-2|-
CASSLEPIYGYGYTF
TGTGCCAGCAGCTTGGAGCCGATCTACGGCTATGGCTACACCTTC
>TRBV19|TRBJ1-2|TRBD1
CASTDRDYGYTF
TGTGCCAGTACCGACAGGGACTATGGCTACACCTTC
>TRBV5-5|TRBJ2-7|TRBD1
CASTTGTGSGYEQYF
TGTGCCAGCACCACAGGGACAGGGTCAGGCTACGAGCAGTACTTC
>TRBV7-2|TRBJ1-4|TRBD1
CASSQGTGGNEKLFF
TGTGCCAGCAGCCAAGGGACAGGGGGTAATGAAAAACTGTTTTTT
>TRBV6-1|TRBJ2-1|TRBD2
CASTVLAGEINEQFF
TGTGCCAGCACAGTACTAGCGGGAGAGATCAATGAGCAGTTCTTC
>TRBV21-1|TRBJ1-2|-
CASSRSLGSPYGYTF
TGTGCCAGCAGCCGTAGTTTGGGGAGTCCTTATGGCTACACCTTC
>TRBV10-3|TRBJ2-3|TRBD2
CAISESTGRGTDTQYF
TGTGCCATCAGTGAGTCAACCGGGAGGGGCACAGATACGCAGTATTTT
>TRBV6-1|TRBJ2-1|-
CATSRGYASYNEQFF
TGTGCCACCAGTCGAGGGTACGCTAGCTACAATGAGCAGTTCTTC
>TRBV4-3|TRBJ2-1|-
CASSQDIRRQAYNEQFF
TGCGCCAGCAGCCAAGATATTCGGCGACAGGCCTACAATGAGCAGTTCTTC
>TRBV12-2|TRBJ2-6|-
CASRSKARFHSGANVLTF
TGTGCAAGTCGCTCCAAGGCCAGGTTCCACTCTGGGGCCAACGTCCTGACTTTC
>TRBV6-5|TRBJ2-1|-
CASIRDSSYNEQFF
TGTGCCAGCATTAGAGACAGCTCCTACAATGAGCAGTTCTTC
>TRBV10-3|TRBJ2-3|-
CAISELMEDTQYF
TGTGCCATCAGTGAGCTTATGGAGGATACGCAGTATTTT
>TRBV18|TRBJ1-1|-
CASSLSQGIEAFF
TGTGCCAGCTCACTTAGTCAGGGGATTGAAGCTTTCTTT